This TCR beta chain stems from a study of cytomegalovirus exposure and HLA in healthy donors. Study conclusions and caveats: Some V segments (TRBV6-2 and TRBV6-3 among them) were excluded as indistinguishable. Follow-up analysis seemed to connect common viral pathogens with several of the most significant clusters identified. A later analysis linked a missense DCLRE1C variant to TCR beta V- and J-gene trimming.

Germline V CDR1 and CDR2: MGHRA, YSYEKL. This CDR3 contains 15 residues. V was trimmed by 0 bases and J by 5 bases, leaving 13 bases between them. The PCR made use of 60 Vbeta and 13 Jbeta primers. TCRdb's table, derived via immunoSEQ multiplex PCR, lists solely in-frame clones and lacks some. The sample yields around 200,000 clones, roughly 90% seen once. This clone has a single count. Its antigen is not identified. As for the donors, each was a healthy bone marrow donor. The chain employs TRBV4-1 and TRBJ1-2; D not resolved. Sequencing was carried out using PBMCs. The receptor's source is a woman in her thirties in good health and CMV-seronegative. As DNA, the CDR3 is TGCGCCAGCAGCCAAGAATTAGCCGGGGAGTATGGCTACACCTTC. Amino acids: CASSQELAGEYGYTF.